One and the same sample provided the 8 T cell receptor beta chains below, sequenced in a study of cytomegalovirus exposure and HLA in healthy donors. The PCR employed 60 Vbeta primers together with 13 Jbeta primers. Repertoires were generated with immunoSEQ multiplex PCR, while TCRdb's copy carries only in-frame clones and drops some. Of approximately 88,000 clones in the sample, 76% were seen once. Sequencing input: PBMCs. Receptor source: a man aged 25 to 40 in good health and CMV-seropositive.

This clone was seen just once. The identical CDR3 is also encoded by other nucleotide sequences in the sample. The rearrangement joins TRBV30 to TRBJ2-7; the D gene is possibly TRBD1 (6 bases). V was clipped by 0 bases and J by 1 base, with 13 bases between them. The CDR3 totals 15 residues. Germline CDR1 is GTSNPN and CDR2 is SVGIG (reference sequence). In nucleotides, the CDR3 is TGTGCCTGGAGTGTACTTGGGACACGGTCCTACGAGCAGTACTTC. This encodes CAWSVLGTRSYEQYF.

This clone was recorded many times. J is TRBJ2-7 and V is TRBV5-1, with D unresolved. The CDR3 loop spans 13 amino acids. CDR1 SGHRS and CDR2 YFSETQ come from the germline V gene. V lost 4 bases and J 5 bases, leaving 13 bases between the germline ends. The chain's CDR3 is CASSAEAADEQYF. CDR3 nucleotide sequence: TGCGCCAGCAGCGCTGAGGCCGCCGACGAGCAGTACTTC.

This chain connects TRBV28 to TRBJ1-2; 7 bases are a match to TRBD1. After removal of 7 bases from V and 7 bases from J, the junction contained 15 bases not matched to a gene. Germline lookup yields CDR1 MDHEN and CDR2 SYDVKM. This CDR3 spans 15 amino acids. CDR3 sequence reads: CASTPWRTGFSGYTF. CDR3 in DNA: TGTGCCAGCACACCGTGGCGGACAGGCTTCTCTGGCTACACCTTC.

This clone was seen a handful of times. The chain couples TRBV7-8 to TRBJ1-3; tentative D call: TRBD1 (6 bases). Trimming stripped 3 bases from V and 0 bases from J, with 9 bases between. Germline V gene lookup returns CDR1 SGHVS and CDR2 FQNEAQ. The CDR3 totals 15 residues. The CDR3 loop reads CASSLGQISGNTIYF. As DNA, the CDR3 is TGTGCCAGCAGCTTGGGACAAATCTCTGGAAACACCATATATTTT.

This sequence joins TRBV30 and TRBJ2-3; 7 bases are a match to TRBD2. Trimming at V came to 1 base and at J to 3 bases, leaving 4 bases not matched to a gene. This CDR3 is built from 14 residues. From germline, CDR1 is GTSNPN and CDR2 SVGIG (reference sequence). The CDR3 region has the DNA TGTGCCTGGAGTGCTGCGGGAGTAACAGATACGCAGTATTTT. As protein: CAWSAAGVTDTQYF. The whole variable domain, filled in from reference TRBV30 and TRBJ2-3, reads SQTIHQWPATLVQPVGSPLSLECTVEGTSNPNLYWYRQAAGRGLQLLFYSVGIGQISSEVPQNLSASRPQDRQFILSSKKLLLSDSGFYLCAWSAAGVTDTQYFGPGTRLTVL.

This chain links TRBV6-5 with TRBJ2-1; 9 bases line up with TRBD2. Looked up from germline, CDR1 is MNHEY and CDR2 is SVGAGI. The CDR3 length is 15 residues. V lost 2 bases and J lost 4; bases outside the gene matches: 3. The CDR3 region is CASSYASGKYNEQFF. CDR3 in DNA: TGTGCCAGCAGTTACGCTAGCGGGAAATACAATGAGCAGTTCTTC.

Here the CDR3 DNA reads TGTGCCAGCAGTGTCGGGGACAGGGGAGGCAATCAGCCCCAGCATTTT. This translates into CASSVGDRGGNQPQHF. This sequence joins TRBV2 and TRBJ1-5, with 10 positions matching TRBD1. This CDR3 has 16 residues. CDR1 is SNHLY, CDR2 FYNNEI, per germline. J was trimmed by 2 bases and V by 4 bases; bases with no gene match: 5.

The chain employs TRBV6-1 and TRBJ1-5, with D possibly TRBD1 on 5 matching bases. CDR1 and CDR2 (germline): MNHNS, SASEGT. The V end was cut by 4 bases, the J end by 1 base, with 8 bases between. The CDR3 sequence is 14 residues long. The CDR3 DNA reads as TGTGCCAGCAGTGGGGGGGGGAGCAATCAGCCCCAGCATTTT. This codes for CASSGGGSNQPQHF.